This T cell receptor beta chain is from a study of T cell changes during pregnancy in multiple sclerosis. The V gene's germline CDR1 is SGHDT and CDR2 YYEEEE. The CDR3 runs to 15 residues. V dropped 6 bases and J dropped 5; count of bases not matched to a gene: 9. The assay was immunoSEQ multiplex PCR, and TCRdb's table has in-frame clones only and misses some. The repertoire holds about 70,000 clones, approximately 91% seen once, with 0.25% to 0.3% in the top ten. This clonotype was sampled from a female donor with multiple sclerosis, enrolled in a pregnancy study. The source material was CD4+ T cells from peripheral blood mononuclear cells, sampled after pregnancy. V is TRBV5-6 and J is TRBJ2-1, with 9 bases identical to TRBD2. The CDR3 is CASTPIAGEDNEQFF. The CDR3 DNA reads as TGTGCCAGCACGCCCATAGCGGGAGAGGACAATGAGCAGTTCTTC.